Listed below are T cell receptor beta chains from one sample, sequenced in a study of blood T cells in healthy people across ages. One entry per CDR3 protein, called by TCRdb with MiXCR from the 5' RACE reads. The sample carries hundreds of thousands of distinct CDR3 sequences, more than 20% recorded once. These data also featured in a second study, about T cells of mothers and their children.

Sequenced: blood. Source of these receptors: a boy aged 10-17 years in good health. The conserved cysteine and the conserved F or W are not part of the CDR3 here. A D gene is named only where the DNA matches it firmly. A clone size is listed for some rows: how often the clone was seen (once, few, many), or a class if it is expanded.

d_gene | j_gene | v_gene | abundance | CDR3aa
TRBD2 | TRBJ2-4 | TRBV29-1 | - | SVEGAGGPPGKNIQY
- | TRBJ2-5 | TRBV18 | - | ASSPPGLALETQY
- | - | TRBV13 | - | ASRDRDHHPYEQY
- | TRBJ1-5 | TRBV6-1 | - | ASSVQRGGNQPQH
- | TRBJ2-7 | TRBV27 | once | ASSTSLALASYEQY
- | - | TRBV11-2 | - | ASSLEYRQGSSEQF
TRBD1 | TRBJ2-7 | TRBV19 | - | ASSPRTGGVYEQY
TRBD2 | TRBJ2-2 | TRBV11-2 | - | ASRKNLAGKVTGELF
TRBD1 | TRBJ2-5 | TRBV20-1 | - | SARGPGQGRETQY
- | TRBJ2-5 | TRBV29-1 | few | SVTTTDSRPQETQY
TRBD1 | TRBJ2-3 | TRBV29-1 | - | SVEGLYRGFTDTQY
- | TRBJ2-1 | TRBV7-9 | once | ASSPGTFVI
- | TRBJ2-7 | TRBV4-1 | - | ASSQESRPSSEQY
- | TRBJ2-3 | TRBV7-2 | few | ASSLTLATTDTQY
- | TRBJ2-3 | TRBV2 | - | ASSRGPIAQY
TRBD1 | TRBJ2-7 | TRBV5-1 | few | ASSFDRDYEQY
- | TRBJ2-5 | TRBV20-1 | - | SAPGGGLYQETQY
- | TRBJ1-1 | TRBV20-1 | - | SASTGGNTEAF
- | TRBJ2-2 | TRBV4-2 | - | ASSQGTREVGELF
- | - | TRBV12-3/TRBV12-4 | few | ASSRWDLGHEQY
- | TRBJ2-5 | TRBV28 | few | ASGSLARAQY
- | TRBJ2-4 | TRBV20-1 | - | SARAFVAKNIQY
TRBD2 | TRBJ2-1 | TRBV12-3/TRBV12-4 | few | ASSLDTSGGNEQF
TRBD1 | TRBJ1-2 | TRBV27 | - | ASSPGTGMGYT
TRBD2 | TRBJ2-1 | TRBV3-1 | few | ASSRWGGDPEF
TRBD2 | TRBJ2-7 | TRBV28 | few | ASSLTTSGSVDEQY
TRBD1 | - | TRBV25-1 | few | ASSARQGAENEQF
- | TRBJ1-1 | TRBV20-1 | - | SARDPRDNTEAF
- | TRBJ1-1 | TRBV7-9 | - | ASSPGPSEAF
TRBD2 | TRBJ2-5 | TRBV7-2 | - | ASSPLTSGETQY
- | TRBJ2-2 | TRBV7-9 | - | ASSLWGMDTGELF
- | TRBJ1-5 | TRBV3-1 | few | ASSQGPDLGNQPQH
- | TRBJ2-7 | TRBV28 | - | ASSSRLSSYEQY
- | TRBJ2-7 | TRBV20-1 | - | SARDHGTAPYEQY
- | - | TRBV29-1 | - | SALLGDTQSYEQY
TRBD2 | TRBJ2-5 | TRBV29-1 | - | SVATSGSRETQY
- | TRBJ2-7 | TRBV29-1 | - | SVTTDGSFYEQY
TRBD1 | TRBJ2-1 | TRBV12-3/TRBV12-4 | - | ASSLQGANEQF
TRBD1 | TRBJ2-7 | TRBV29-1 | - | SVIDRGASYEQY
TRBD2 | TRBJ2-3 | TRBV6-1 | few | ASDPGLAGSGTQY
- | TRBJ1-4 | TRBV3-1 | - | ASSRETQGFREKLF
TRBD2 | TRBJ2-1 | TRBV29-1 | - | SVGSGANEQF
- | TRBJ2-3 | TRBV3-1 | - | ASSQQTLFTDTQY
- | TRBJ1-2 | TRBV12-3/TRBV12-4 | - | ASSSALRNYGYT
- | TRBJ1-5 | TRBV15 | few | ATSRDPADNQPQH
- | TRBJ1-3 | TRBV4-1 | - | ASSQTDDSSSGNTIY
- | TRBJ1-1 | TRBV12-3/TRBV12-4 | few | ASSPEQGGTEAF
TRBD2 | TRBJ2-5 | TRBV4-1 | - | ASRSWTSAGETQY
- | TRBJ2-7 | TRBV14 | few | ASSQRPGGYEQY
- | - | TRBV6-1 | - | ASRGGGTAYEQY
TRBD1 | TRBJ2-3 | TRBV28 | few | ASSLDRGIPRNTQY
- | TRBJ2-3 | TRBV3-1 | - | ASSRGVDTQY
- | TRBJ2-5 | TRBV5-1 | - | ASRSLEETQY
- | TRBJ2-2 | TRBV6-1 | - | ASTEGWGTGELL
TRBD2 | TRBJ2-5 | TRBV7-9 | - | ASRTSGSIVQETQY